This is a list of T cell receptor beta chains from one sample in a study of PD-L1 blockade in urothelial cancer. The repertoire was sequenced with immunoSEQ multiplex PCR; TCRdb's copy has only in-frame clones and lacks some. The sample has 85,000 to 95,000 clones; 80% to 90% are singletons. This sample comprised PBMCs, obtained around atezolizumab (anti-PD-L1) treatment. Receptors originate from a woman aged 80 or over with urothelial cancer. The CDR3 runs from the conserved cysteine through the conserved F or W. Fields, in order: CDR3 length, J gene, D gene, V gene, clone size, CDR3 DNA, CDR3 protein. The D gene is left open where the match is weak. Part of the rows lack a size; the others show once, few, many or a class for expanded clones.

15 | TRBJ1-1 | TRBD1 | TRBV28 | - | TGTGCCAGCAGTTTGTATCCAGGGGGGAACACTGAAGCTTTCTTT | CASSLYPGGNTEAFF
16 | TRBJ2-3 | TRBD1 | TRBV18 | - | TGTGCCAGCTCACGTCGGACAGGGGAACTCACAGATACGCAGTATTTT | CASSRRTGELTDTQYF
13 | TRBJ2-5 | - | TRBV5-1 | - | TGCGCCAGCAGCTTAGGGACACAAGAGACCCAGTACTTC | CASSLGTQETQYF
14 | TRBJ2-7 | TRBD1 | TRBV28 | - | TGTGCCAGCAGTTTCCCCGGACAGGTTAGGGTTCAGTACTTC | CASSFPGQVRVQYF
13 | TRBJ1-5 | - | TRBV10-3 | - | TGTGCCATCAGTGGGTATACGGAGTCCGCTGCAGCTTTT | CAISGYTESAAAF
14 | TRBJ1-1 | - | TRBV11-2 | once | TGTGCCAGCATACAATCGGGGGGGCACACTGAAGCTTTCTTT | CASIQSGGHTEAFF
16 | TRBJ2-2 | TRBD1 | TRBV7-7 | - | TGTGCCAGCAGTTCCGGGACAGGGGGCTCTGGCGGGGAGCTGTTTTTT | CASSSGTGGSGGELFF
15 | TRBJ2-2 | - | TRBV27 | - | TGTGCCAGCAGCCCGGGACTTATAAACACCGGGGAGCTGTTTTTT | CASSPGLINTGELFF
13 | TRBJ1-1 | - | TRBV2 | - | TGTGCCAGCAGCCTACAGGGTAACACTGAAGCTTTCTTT | CASSLQGNTEAFF
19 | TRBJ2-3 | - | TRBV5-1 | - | TGCGCCAGCAGCTTGGGTCTCTTAAGTGGCGGAGGGGCCACAGATACGCAGTATTTT | CASSLGLLSGGGATDTQYF
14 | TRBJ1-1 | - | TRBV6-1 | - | TGTGCCAGCAGTGAAGTCCCCGGGGACACTGAAGCTTTCTTT | CASSEVPGDTEAFF
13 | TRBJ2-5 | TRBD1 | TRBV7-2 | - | TGTGCCAGCAGCCCGGACAGGCAAGAGACCCAGTACTTC | CASSPDRQETQYF
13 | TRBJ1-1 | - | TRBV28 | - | TGTGCCAGCAGTCCCCCGGGGAACACTGAAGCTTTCTTT | CASSPPGNTEAFF
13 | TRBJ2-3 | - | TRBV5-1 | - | TGCGCCAGCAGCCCGGCAGGGACAGATACGCAGTATTTT | CASSPAGTDTQYF
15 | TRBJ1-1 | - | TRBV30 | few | TGTGCCTGGAGTGTAGGCAGGGTGTATTCCGGTGAAGCTTTCTTT | CAWSVGRVYSGEAFF
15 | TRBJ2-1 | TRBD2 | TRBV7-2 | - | TGTGCCAGCAGCTTAGATCTAGCGGGAGCAGGCGAGCAGTTCTTC | CASSLDLAGAGEQFF
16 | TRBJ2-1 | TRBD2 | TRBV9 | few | TGTGCCAGCAGCGCCCAAGGGACTAGCGGTCTCCAGGAGCAGTTCTTC | CASSAQGTSGLQEQFF
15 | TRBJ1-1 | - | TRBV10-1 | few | TGCGCCAGCAGCGATACGACAGGCTTCGGCGCTGAAGCTTTCTTT | CASSDTTGFGAEAFF
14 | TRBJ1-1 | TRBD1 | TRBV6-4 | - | TGTGCCAGCAGTGAGAATACAGGGGACACTGAAGCTTTCTTT | CASSENTGDTEAFF
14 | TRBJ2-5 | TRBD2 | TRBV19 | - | TGTGCCAGTAGTATTGGAGCGGGAGAAGAGACCCAGTACTTC | CASSIGAGEETQYF
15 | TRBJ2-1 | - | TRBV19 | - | TGTGCCAGTAGTTTCGGGACTGGGATAGGGAATGAGCAGTTCTTC | CASSFGTGIGNEQFF
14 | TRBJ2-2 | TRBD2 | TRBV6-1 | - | TGTGCCAGCAGACTAGCGGGAGCCACCGGGGAGCTGTTTTTT | CASRLAGATGELFF
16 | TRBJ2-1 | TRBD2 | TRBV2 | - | TGTGCCAGCAGTGGTTCCCCGCTAGCGGGAGTCGGGGAGCAGTTCTTC | CASSGSPLAGVGEQFF
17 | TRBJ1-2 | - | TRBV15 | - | TGTGCCACCAGCAAAAACCTCGGGGATTCTGAAGGTTATGGCTACACCTTC | CATSKNLGDSEGYGYTF
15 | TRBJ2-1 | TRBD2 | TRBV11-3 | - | TGTGCCAGCAGCTTAGGACTAGCGGGAGCTAGCGAGCAGTTCTTC | CASSLGLAGASEQFF
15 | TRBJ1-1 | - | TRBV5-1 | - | TGCGCCAGCAGCCTCTTCGGACGGGGGGGCACTGAAGCTTTCTTT | CASSLFGRGGTEAFF
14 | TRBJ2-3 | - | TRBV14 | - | TGTGCCAGCAGCCTGACCTACCGGGTCGATACGCAGTATTTT | CASSLTYRVDTQYF
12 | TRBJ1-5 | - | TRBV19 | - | TGTGCCAGTAGTATAGTACAGGGTCCCCAGCATTTT | CASSIVQGPQHF
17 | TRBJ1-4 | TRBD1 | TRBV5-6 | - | TGTGCCAGCAGCTTCTGGACAGGGGCCGCAACTAATGAAAAACTGTTTTTT | CASSFWTGAATNEKLFF
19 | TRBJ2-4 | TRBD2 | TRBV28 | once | TGTGCCAGCAGTTTCCAAAGGACTAGCGGGAGTGGAGCCAAAAACATTCAGTACTTC | CASSFQRTSGSGAKNIQYF
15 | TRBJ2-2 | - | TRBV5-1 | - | TGCGCCAGCAGCTTGGCCGACAGATGGGGCGGGGAGCTGTTTTTT | CASSLADRWGGELFF
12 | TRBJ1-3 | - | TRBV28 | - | TGTGCCAGCAGTTTGAGGGTAGACACCATATATTTT | CASSLRVDTIYF
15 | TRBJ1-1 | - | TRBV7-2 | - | TGTGCCAGCAGCCCCTCCTCCGGGGTGCAGACTGAAGCTTTCTTT | CASSPSSGVQTEAFF
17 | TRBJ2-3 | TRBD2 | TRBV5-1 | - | TGCGCCAGCAGCTTGGCCGGGGCTAGCGGGAGCACAGATACGCAGTATTTT | CASSLAGASGSTDTQYF
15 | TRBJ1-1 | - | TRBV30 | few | TGTGCCTGGAGTGTACTGGGGGGTCGTAACACTGAAGCTTTCTTT | CAWSVLGGRNTEAFF
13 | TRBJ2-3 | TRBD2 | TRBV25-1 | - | TGTGCCAGCGGACTAGAAAGCACAGATACGCAGTATTTT | CASGLESTDTQYF
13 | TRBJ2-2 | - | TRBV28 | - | TGTGCCAGCAGTTTGGGGCTTAGCGGGGAGCTGTTTTTT | CASSLGLSGELFF
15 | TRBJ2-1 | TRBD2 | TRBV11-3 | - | TGTGCCAGCAGCTCTGGGACTAGCGAGTACAATGAGCAGTTCTTC | CASSSGTSEYNEQFF